This note documents a single TCR beta chain sequence. Its antigen has not been determined. It has no much larger one-base neighbor in the sample; base qualities were not kept. These data belong to a study of T cell clones after liver transplantation (dated by TCRdb to between 2017 and 2020). With regard to the full study: Samples were obtained from ITN030ST, a randomized trial in which withdrawal of immunosuppression was attempted within 2 years of liver transplantation. Blood samples were collected pre-transplant, pre-randomization before withdrawal, and post-randomization after either full withdrawal or failed withdrawal. Of the 8 liver transplant recipients making up the studied cohort, 3 were classified as tolerant and 5 as non-tolerant. Of the eight recipients, a few were HCV-positive, while the remaining recipients had been transplanted for non-autoimmune, non-viral indications. No induction therapy was given to the subjects, and standard immunosuppression was administered until randomization at 12-24 months post-transplant. After a pre-transplant mixed lymphocyte reaction, TCRbeta sequencing was used to pinpoint donor-reactive T cell clones, which were subsequently tracked in post-transplant blood. Third party-reactive TCRbeta sequences from pre-transplant MLRs were also identified as an antigen-independent comparator for donor-reactive sequences. Tolerance was defined as complete withdrawal of immunosuppression for at least one year without a rise in liver enzymes beyond twice the upper limit of normal.

What the research found in general, with its limitations: The conclusions were preliminary, being limited by small, heterogeneous patient numbers and by non-standardized post-transplant time points. Since no allograft tissue specimens were available, donor-reactive T cells may have migrated into the graft instead of being deleted. In two subjects, low numbers of available donor cells limited the measurable donor-reactive repertoire. Donor-reactive sequences declined more than third party-reactive ones, suggesting partial antigen-specific deletion unrelated to withdrawal success. Once repertoire turnover was taken into account, donor-reactive detection showed a significant reduction for CD4 in 7 of 8 subjects and for CD8 in 8 of 8. In most of the 8 subjects, regardless of tolerance or HCV status, circulating donor-reactive CD4 TCRbeta sequences dropped significantly post-transplant.

Frozen genomic DNA underwent high-throughput TCRbeta CDR3 sequencing by immunoSEQ, including PCR amplification, mapping, bias correction and internal controls. As for the original processing: Only productive rearrangements were retained, and each unique TCRbeta sequence was defined by its CDR3 nucleotide sequence together with its V and J gene. A sequence counted as donor-reactive only if the sequence showed at least 5-fold expansion in CFSE-low cells compared with unstimulated pre-transplant cells and had a frequency of at least 0.01%. Per-subject minimum frequency thresholds, based on the lowest-template unstimulated sample, ensured at least 90% detection power. Jensen-Shannon divergence between the top 1000 TCRbeta sequences after and before transplant was used to measure repertoire turnover. Two-sided Fisher's exact tests were used to test for changes in the detection of donor-reactive sequences. Drawn from immuneACCESS, this table holds only the in-frame rearrangements with V and J called that TCRdb kept. Clones are partly lost; checked studies trace under half to an unresolved V gene and leave the rest unexplained. V and J calls and clone size are given by that table; D and trimming were obtained from the DNA. The sample table holds roughly 19,000 clones, of which approximately 84% were seen once. The ten largest clones add up to about a third of the sample.

Unstimulated PBMCs, after thawing, were stained for CD3, CD4 and CD8 and then FACS-sorted into CD3+CD4+ and CD3+CD8+ populations. All 8 studied subjects were randomized to immunosuppression withdrawal. The Qiagen DNeasy Blood and Tissue Kit was used to isolate genomic DNA. The receptor was isolated from a human patient who received a liver transplant. Some T cells may derive from the graft donor when a transplant has been performed. Sequencing was performed on CD8+ T cells from blood, taken roughly 56 months after liver transplant.

The nucleotides are TGTGCCAGCATCGGAGGTGCTAACTCTGGAAACACCATATATTTT. This codes for CASIGGANSGNTIYF. The sequence joins TRBV4-2 to TRBJ1-3, with the D gene uncertain. V loses 7 bases, J loses 0 bases, and the germline ends lie 13 bases apart. The cysteine opens and the phenylalanine closes a CDR3 of 15 amino acids. Just the 45-base CDR3 DNA is kept, in frame starting at base 1. Reading the germline V gene gives CDR1 LGHNA and CDR2 YNFKEQ.